Reported below is one T cell receptor (beta chain). It lacks a known antigen. Base qualities were left out, and no much larger clone turns up one base away. The germline V gene yields ENHRY for CDR1 and SYGVKD for CDR2. Trimming leaves V shorter by 6 bases and J shorter by 1 base, with the junction holding 4 bases beyond the gene matches. The CDR3 covers 14 residues, taking in both the cysteine and the phenylalanine. Just CDR3 DNA is preserved here, 42 bases in frame from base 1. The data stem from a study of cytomegalovirus exposure and HLA in healthy donors (dated 2017 in TCRdb). For the study in its entirety: An earlier analysis of a few hundred of the donors reported under 300 Gb of sequence data and roughly 120 million unique TCR beta sequences obtained from some 200 million T cells. To decide whether each TCR beta V gene segment behaved as functional or pseudogenic, an earlier analysis of over 500 of the donors relied on high-throughput TCR beta sequencing. The later analysis used no new phenotypic data to find candidate immune exposures, relying instead on TCR beta sequences and their occurrence across donors. All discovery cohort repertoires had been generated using a single sequencing platform. Donor age, sex, ethnicity and CMV serostatus were collected together with the repertoire data. To predict cytomegalovirus infection status, the study brought together high-throughput TCR immunosequencing, statistical association of individual TCRs with disease status, and machine learning. Around 320 gigabases of sequencing data and tens of millions of unique TCR sequences were included in an early release covering 550 to 650 HLA-typed donors. The study used immunosequencing to profile the T cell repertoires of approximately 690 subjects and linked those repertoires to cytomegalovirus serostatus. Among the 398 genotyped donors, around 81% belonged to the genetic ancestry cluster associated with self-reported Caucasian donors. Among 398 genotyped donors of the cohort, an average of roughly 230,000 unique TCR beta nucleotide sequences was sequenced per donor, of which roughly 18% were non-productive. Class I and class II HLA loci were covered by the typing at four-digit resolution. Because of strong linkage in the cohort, five DR-DQ haplotypes were treated as single units for association and clustering. A later analysis re-examined previously published TCR beta repertoires from 500 to 700 donors and added high-resolution HLA genotyping to investigate patterns of TCR occurrence. A separate validation cohort of 90 to 150 different subjects was used in addition to the roughly 700-subject first cohort. In a later genetic analysis, genome-wide SNP genotypes for about three fifths of the 666 donors were used, and that subset was treated as a discovery cohort. The aim of the study was to test whether cataloging public T cell receptors could identify signatures of past pathogen exposure. The number of typed donors differed by locus: roughly 620-630 for A, B, C, DRB1 and DQB1; approximately 520 for DQA1; 600 to 610 for DPA1; and 450 to 480 for DPB1. Here is what the overall study found, with its caveats: Most TCR sequences were observed very rarely across donors, whereas some public TCRs were present in many individuals. Because HLA typing was unavailable for some donors at each locus, only the typed subset was used in association tests. Some IMGT-functional V segments, including TRBV6-2 and TRBV6-3, could not be told apart with the 87-base-pair reads, so those segments were excluded. This cohort had only TCR beta chains sequenced, and the lack of alpha or paired-chain data limited which features could be detected. Specific HLA alleles were associated with more than 15,000 TCR beta sequences at a false discovery rate of 0.05 in a later analysis. Broadly in line with IMGT annotations, most TCR beta V segments showed up in productive rearrangements about 90% or about 30% of the time in an earlier analysis of approximately 640 of the donors. In a later genetic analysis, a missense DCLRE1C variant was associated with V-gene and J-gene trimming of TCR beta chains, and the association was replicated in an independent cohort. Several of the top co-occurrence clusters appeared to be linked to parvovirus B19, influenza, CMV and Epstein-Barr virus, according to a later analysis. In vitro tests confirmed that three of the cytomegalovirus-associated TCR beta chains recognize cytomegalovirus antigens. Linkage disequilibrium might explain the correlated functional status among segregating V segments, but an unknown experimental factor could not be excluded. Immune exposure information for the cohort was limited to CMV serostatus. Seventeen rarely observed V segments, including chromosome 9 orphons, were excluded from the earlier analysis of approximately 500 of the donors because counts were too low. A cluster of highly shared sequence variants was judged likely to be a technical artifact of the sequencing pipeline. Cytomegalovirus status was reported to be diagnosed by the classifier with high specificity and sensitivity in both the original and validation cohorts. Roughly uniform sequencing depth across donors was assumed in presence/absence analyses, although this assumption may not hold. Compared with equally common non-associated chains, HLA-associated TCR beta chains in a later analysis were more clonally expanded and had lower generation probabilities. Assigning TCR associations to individual alleles was difficult when HLA alleles, especially DR and DQ, strongly co-occurred. It was suggested by the authors that the approach could potentially be generalized to other disease states and immunological phenotypes. A further reported finding was that TCR beta sequences accurately predicted the HLA-A and HLA-B alleles for most subjects in the first cohort. Most CMV-associated TCR beta chains appeared to be HLA-restricted in a later analysis, and the HLA associations seemed to be driven largely by CMV exposure. In a later analysis, TCR association rates were found to vary across HLA loci, with the most associated TCRs seen for DRB1 alleles and the fewest for HLA-C alleles. According to a later genetic analysis, donors in an Asian-associated ancestry cluster had fewer N-insertions in productive TCRs than the roughly 700-donor mean. The study listed 150 to 200 TCR beta chains as associated with cytomegalovirus.

The cohort was made up of 650 to 700 healthy bone marrow donors. All cohort members were sampled while nominally healthy, although unrecorded immune exposures were likely present. The donor was CMV seropositive and belonged to the group of 250 to 300 seropositive cohort members. A peripheral blood sample was collected from each donor, and TCR beta sequencing was performed on peripheral blood mononuclear cells. Genomic DNA extraction from the blood cell samples was performed with the Qiagen DNeasy Blood Extraction Kit. The receptor library was made with the immunoSEQ multiplex PCR assay. The multiplex PCR relied on a mix of 60 forward primers for TCR Vbeta segments and 13 reverse primers for TCR Jbeta segments. A multiplex PCR assay on genomic DNA amplified the CDR3 region of rearranged TCR beta genes. The amplified TCR beta libraries were sequenced on the Illumina HiSeq System as 87-base-pair reads. Under the source paper's analysis protocol: In a later analysis, some 80 million unique TCR beta chains were counted across the roughly 610 repertoires, and roughly 10 million of these chains were shared by at least two donors. A nearest-neighbor algorithm error-corrected the raw reads and collapsed the reads into unique sequences, merging closely related sequences to remove PCR and sequencing errors. CDR3 sequences were aligned to IMGT reference sequences to assign V, D and J gene segments. Each retained sequence needed at least a six-nucleotide match to both a V gene segment and a J gene segment. Rearrangements were called productive when the CDR3 lacked stop codons and stayed in frame with V and J; all others were non-productive. CDR3 was defined according to IMGT convention as the region running from the second conserved V-encoded cysteine to the conserved J-encoded phenylalanine. The earlier analysis of fewer than 700 of the donors excluded sequences that lacked an unambiguous match to a single V gene segment. In an earlier analysis of 450 to 700 of the donors, V segments were called functional above 56.7% productive rearrangements and were called segregating when the between-donor standard deviation exceeded 5%. A statistical classification framework was built for diagnosing cytomegalovirus status from the catalog of TCR beta chain sequences. In a later analysis, TCR nucleotide sequences were compared against IMGT/GENE-DB human TR gene sequences so that V and J genes could be assigned. The TCRdist pipeline was used in a later analysis to assign CDR3 sequences and most-parsimonious VDJ recombination scenarios. A later analysis defined each TCR beta chain by its CDR3 amino acid sequence plus V-gene family, and excluded reads lacking a unique V-gene family. In a later analysis, 450 to 600 highly shared, low-generation-probability nucleotide sequences were removed to address suspected cross-contamination and a sequencing artifact. For each public chain, a later analysis derived a clonal expansion index from normalized ranks of inferred template counts within each repertoire. In a later analysis, generation probabilities were computed using a VDJ recombination model fitted to out-of-frame rearrangements, and the results were checked against IGoR. In a later analysis, hypergeometric tests were used to score TCR-TCR, TCR-HLA and TCR-CMV co-occurrence, with a repertoire-size bias correction applied to TCR pairs. A later analysis estimated false discovery rates by permuting HLA or CMV assignments 20 times. In a later analysis, co-occurring TCRs were grouped using DBSCAN, and TCRdist sequence similarity was added for clustering within HLA-allele-positive subsets. Co-occurrence clustering excluded repertoires with fewer than 30,000 or more than 120,000 public chains, plus five with anomalous nucleotide sharing. This immuneACCESS table, as held by TCRdb, lists in-frame sequences with V and J called but not all clones. Of the missing ones, under half trace to an unresolved V gene in checked studies; the others have no known cause. V and J calls and clone size come straight from that table; D and trimming were deduced from the DNA. The sample yields about 160,000 clones; 80% were counted once. Around 6.5% of the sample is held by the ten biggest clonotypes.

The sample comprised PBMCs. This TCR was recovered from a male donor in good health and CMV-seropositive. The chain joins TRBV10-3 to TRBJ1-1; TRBD1 agrees with 8 junctional bases. CDR3 sequence: CAISLDRGNTEAFF. Read as DNA, the sequence is TGTGCCATCAGCCTTGACAGGGGGAACACTGAAGCTTTCTTT.